What follows describes a single T cell receptor (beta chain). Antigen unknown. Trimming cost V 5 bases and J 6 bases, with 19 bases left between them. CDR1 is SGHTA, CDR2 FQGTGA, per germline. CDR3 length: 16 residues. This sample is drawn from a study of T cell responses to AZD1222 COVID-19 vaccine. About the study: Second-dose recipients at about 4 or about 12 weeks were treated as one pooled group. Broader study findings: Among vaccine-associated CD4 TCRs, coverage spanned spike, with dominance at 160-218 and 743-854. Repertoire collection took place solely once the T cell response had peaked. Donor demographics were predominantly white British with a female majority; clonal diversity may be underestimated.

Some clones are missing from TCRdb's copy, which holds only in-frame ones; the method was immunoSEQ multiplex PCR. The table includes 90,000 to 150,000 clones, roughly 88% detected once. V usage is TRBV7-3 and J usage is TRBJ2-2; D perhaps matches TRBD1 (5 bases). This receptor was taken from an adult in good health. Sample: peripheral blood, taken on day 0 of AZD1222 vaccination. CDR3 bases: TGTGCCAGCAGCCCCCAACCCGGGCAGGGCGCCGGGGAGCTGTTTTTT. Its protein is CASSPQPGQGAGELFF.